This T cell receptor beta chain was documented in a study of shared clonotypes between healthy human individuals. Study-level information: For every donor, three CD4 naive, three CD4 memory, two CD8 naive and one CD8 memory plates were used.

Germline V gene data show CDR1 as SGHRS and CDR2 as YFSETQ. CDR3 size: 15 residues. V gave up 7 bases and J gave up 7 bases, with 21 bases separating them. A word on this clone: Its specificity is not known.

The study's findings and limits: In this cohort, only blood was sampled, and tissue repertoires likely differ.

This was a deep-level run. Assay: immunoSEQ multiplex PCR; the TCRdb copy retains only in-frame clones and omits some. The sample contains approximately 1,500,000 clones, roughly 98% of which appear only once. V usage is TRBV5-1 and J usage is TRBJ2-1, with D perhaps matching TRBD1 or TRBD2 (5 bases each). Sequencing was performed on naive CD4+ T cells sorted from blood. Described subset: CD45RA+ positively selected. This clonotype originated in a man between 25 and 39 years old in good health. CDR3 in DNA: TGCGCCAGCGCTCCCGGGGCCCCAGGAGTGAATGAGCAGTTCTTC. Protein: CASAPGAPGVNEQFF.